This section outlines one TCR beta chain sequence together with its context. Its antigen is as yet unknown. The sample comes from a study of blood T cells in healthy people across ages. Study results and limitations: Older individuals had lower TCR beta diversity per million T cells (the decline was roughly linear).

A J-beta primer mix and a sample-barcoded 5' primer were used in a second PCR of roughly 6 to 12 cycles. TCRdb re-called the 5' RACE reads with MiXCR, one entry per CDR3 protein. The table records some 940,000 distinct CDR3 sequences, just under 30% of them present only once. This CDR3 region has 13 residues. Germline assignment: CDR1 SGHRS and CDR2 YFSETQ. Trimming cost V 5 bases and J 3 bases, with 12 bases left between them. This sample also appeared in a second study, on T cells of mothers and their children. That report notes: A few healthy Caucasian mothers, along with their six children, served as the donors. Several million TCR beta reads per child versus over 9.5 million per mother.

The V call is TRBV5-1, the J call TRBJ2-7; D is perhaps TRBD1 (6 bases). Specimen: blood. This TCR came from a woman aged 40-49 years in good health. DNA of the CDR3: TGCGCCAGCAGTAAAGGACAGCGCTACGAGCAGTACTTC. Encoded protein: CASSKGQRYEQYF.